Included here is one T cell receptor (beta chain) sequence, with context. Its specificity is unknown. TCRdb analysed the 5' RACE reads with MiXCR anew, one entry per CDR3 protein. The table records approximately 140,000 distinct CDR3 sequences, 40% to 50% of them present only once. The sample comes from a study of CD8 T cells in ankylosing spondylitis. Study-level points and caveats: As for the disease-linked clones, they showed a CD8+ phenotype and occurred at relatively low frequencies in peripheral blood. Clones linked to disease were reported to show significant enrichment in matched ankylosing spondylitis synovial fluid. Reports of some motif variants in reactive arthritis synovial fluid and blood predate this one. Ankylosing spondylitis blood appeared to be characterized by a TCR beta motif of roughly eight highly homologous variants.

CDR3 length equals 16 residues. Germline V gives CDR1 SNHLY, CDR2 FYNNEI. The V and J ends lost 4 bases and 4 bases respectively, with 16 bases between them. The sequence was obtained from a male donor with ankylosing spondylitis. The chain combines TRBV2 with TRBJ2-2; D possibly matches TRBD1 or TRBD2 (6 bases each). The sample was synovial fluid, either unsorted or a sorted T cell fraction (not recorded which). CDR3 sequence reads: CASSATGALITGELFF. The CDR3 DNA follows: TGTGCCAGCAGTGCAACGGGGGCCCTGATCACCGGGGAGCTGTTTTTT.